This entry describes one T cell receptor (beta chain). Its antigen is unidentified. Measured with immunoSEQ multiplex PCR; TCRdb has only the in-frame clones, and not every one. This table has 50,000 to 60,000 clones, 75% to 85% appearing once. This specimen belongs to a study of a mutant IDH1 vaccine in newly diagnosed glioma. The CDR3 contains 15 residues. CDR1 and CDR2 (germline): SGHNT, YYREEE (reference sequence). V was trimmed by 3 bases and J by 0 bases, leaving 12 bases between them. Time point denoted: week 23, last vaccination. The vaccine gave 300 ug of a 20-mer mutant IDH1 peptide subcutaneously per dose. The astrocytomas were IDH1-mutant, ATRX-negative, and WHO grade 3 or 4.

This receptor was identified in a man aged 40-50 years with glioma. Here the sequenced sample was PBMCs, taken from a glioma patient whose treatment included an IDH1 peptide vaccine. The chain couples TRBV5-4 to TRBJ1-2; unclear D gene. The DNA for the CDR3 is TGTGCCAGCAGCTCCTCTCCGCTAACTAACTATGGCTACACCTTC. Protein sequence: CASSSSPLTNYGYTF.